This section outlines one T cell receptor (beta chain) sequence together with its context. This record belongs to a study of blood T cell repertoires in COVID-19. Germline-derived CDR1 and CDR2 are SGHTA and FQGNSA. This CDR3 comprises 13 residues. The V end was cut by 6 bases, the J end by 6 bases, with 14 bases between. Only in-frame clones appear in the TCRdb table, and some are missing; sequencing was by immunoSEQ multiplex PCR. Found here are some 150,000 clones, around 80% of them singletons; the top ten hold around two fifths. This sequence was found in a human donor in a cohort sampled during active COVID-19. This chain links TRBV7-2 with TRBJ1-1, with a weak D call TRBD1 (6 bases). The specimen was peripheral blood. CDR3 loop: CASRFRQASEAFF. CDR3 DNA sequence: TGTGCCAGCAGATTCAGACAGGCCTCTGAAGCTTTCTTT.